This TCR beta chain was profiled in a study of blood T cell repertoires in COVID-19. Measured with immunoSEQ multiplex PCR; TCRdb has only the in-frame clones, and not every one. The sample lists more than 250,000 clones; around 88% were seen once. Material: peripheral blood. The sequence was collected from a woman in her forties or fifties with acute or convalescent COVID-19.

CDR3 coding DNA: TGTGCCAGCAGCTTTGGCCCCAATCAGCCCCAGCATTTT. Protein product: CASSFGPNQPQHF. The chain joins TRBV5-5 to TRBJ1-5; D is unresolved. Trimming took off 2 bases at V and 3 bases at J, with 6 bases between the two ends. Germline CDR1 SGHKS, CDR2 YYEKEE (reference sequence). CDR3 length: 13 residues.